This TCR beta chain was observed in a study of T cells after yellow fever vaccination. Study-wide context: Fractions with few cells were prepared using SMART-Seq v4 Ultra Low Input. Study results and limitations: Clones that expanded after primary vaccination mostly reappeared after the booster (nearly 98% CD4, roughly 90% CD8).

By 5'RACE template switching, TCR cDNA was produced, with a universal primer site and UMIs added in the process. TCRdb itself ran the 5' RACE reads through MiXCR, one entry per CDR3 protein. Of some 550,000 distinct CDR3 sequences listed, 15% to 20% are singletons. Deletions cut 1 base from V and 4 bases from J, with 13 bases between. The CDR3 has 15 residues. Per germline, CDR1 DFQATT and CDR2 SNEGSKA (reference sequence). Details on this clonotype: No antigen is known for it.

Sequencing was performed on PBMCs, taken 15 days after the yellow fever booster vaccination. V usage is TRBV20-1 and J usage is TRBJ2-2; tentative D call: TRBD1 (5 bases). The clonotype comes from a young man who received the YFV17D yellow fever vaccine. The CDR3, as DNA: TGCAGTGCTAGAGGCCCAGGGCGAGTCACCGGGGAGCTGTTTTTT. This encodes CSARGPGRVTGELFF.